These T cell receptor beta chains were read from a single sample in a study of early T cells in non-severe SARS-CoV-2 infection. TCRdb re-called the 5' RACE reads through MiXCR, storing one row per CDR3 protein. The sample holds around 27,000 distinct CDR3 sequences, about 3.9% seen once. Material: whole blood. These receptors were obtained from an adult who was a healthcare worker with PCR-confirmed SARS-CoV-2 infection or an uninfected control (not recorded which). Each CDR3 is given with its conserved first and last residue. Each record gives: clone size, V gene, D gene, J gene, CDR3 protein, CDR3 DNA. The D gene is left open where the match is weak. Clone size is stated in some rows and not others, as once, few, many or a class when expanded.

many,TRBV27,-,TRBJ1-1,CASSSLGTPEGTEAFF,TGTGCCAGCAGTTCTCTAGGGACACCTGAGGGCACTGAAGCTTTCTTT
many,TRBV18,-,TRBJ1-1,CASSPFGELVAEAFF,TGTGCCAGCTCACCGTTCGGCGAACTTGTCGCTGAAGCTTTCTTT
few,TRBV4-1,TRBD2,TRBJ2-7,CASSQATSGREYEQYF,TGCGCCAGCAGCCAAGCGACTAGCGGGAGAGAATACGAGCAGTACTTC
many,TRBV12-3/TRBV12-4,-,TRBJ1-2,CASSPPTAQNGYTF,TGTGCCAGCAGTCCTCCGACAGCCCAGAACGGCTACACCTTC
many,TRBV10-3,-,TRBJ2-7,CAIAAGSSYEQYF,TGTGCCATCGCGGCGGGGTCCTCCTACGAGCAGTACTTC
many,TRBV5-6,-,TRBJ2-7,CASSLQGRASSEQYF,TGTGCCAGCAGCTTGCAGGGCAGAGCCTCCTCCGAGCAGTACTTC
-,TRBV6-1,-,TRBJ2-7,CASGVRINYEQYF,TGTGCCAGCGGGGTGCGCATTAACTACGAGCAGTACTTC
many,TRBV20-1,-,TRBJ2-3,CSAAPGTDTQYF,TGCAGTGCCGCCCCGGGCACAGATACGCAGTATTTT
many,TRBV2,TRBD2,TRBJ2-7,CASSSGGPSGFSYEQYF,TGTGCCAGCAGTTCCGGGGGTCCTAGCGGGTTCTCCTACGAGCAGTACTTC
many,TRBV19,TRBD2,TRBJ2-1,CASTKGLAGGYNEQFF,TGTGCCAGTACCAAGGGCCTAGCGGGGGGGTACAATGAGCAGTTCTTC
many,TRBV4-3,TRBD1,TRBJ2-3,CASSLTGASTDTQYF,TGCGCCAGCAGCCTGACAGGGGCTTCCACAGATACGCAGTATTTT
-,TRBV30,TRBD2,TRBJ2-5,CARGEGMAQYF,TGTGCCCGAGGGGAGGGGATGGCCCAGTACTTC
-,TRBV7-8,-,TRBJ1-1,CASSRTVRMNTEAFF,TGTGCCAGCAGTAGGACAGTTAGAATGAACACTGAAGCTTTCTTT
many,TRBV7-3,-,TRBJ2-3,CASSLGVFTTDTQYF,TGTGCCAGCAGCCTAGGGGTCTTTACCACAGATACGCAGTATTTT
many,TRBV6-6,TRBD1,TRBJ1-3,CASSWGDRGSGNTIYF,TGTGCCAGCAGTTGGGGGGACAGGGGTTCTGGAAACACCATATATTTT
many,TRBV27,-,TRBJ2-3,CASSFLQAHTDTQYF,TGTGCCAGCAGTTTTTTACAGGCACACACAGATACGCAGTATTTT
many,TRBV27,TRBD1,TRBJ1-2,CASSFIPMTGGTYGYTF,TGTGCCAGCAGTTTCATCCCCATGACAGGGGGGACTTATGGCTACACCTTC
many,TRBV5-6,-,TRBJ2-5,CASSLGTRDQETQYF,TGTGCCAGCAGCTTGGGGACACGAGACCAAGAGACCCAGTACTTC
many,TRBV7-6,TRBD2,TRBJ2-1,CASSLRGGSYSEQFF,TGTGCCAGCAGCTTACGGGGGGGATCCTACAGTGAGCAGTTCTTC
many,TRBV25-1,-,TRBJ2-5,CASRKTGQETQYF,TGTGCCAGCAGAAAGACAGGCCAAGAGACCCAGTACTTC
many,TRBV14,-,TRBJ1-1,CASSQGGNAGTEAFF,TGTGCCAGCAGCCAAGGGGGCAATGCAGGCACTGAAGCTTTCTTT
-,TRBV4-3,-,TRBJ2-5,CASSHSKGTQYF,TGCGCCAGCAGCCATTCTAAGGGGACCCAGTACTTC
many,TRBV20-1,TRBD2,TRBJ2-5,CSSTGGTQETQYF,TGCAGTTCGACGGGGGGGACCCAAGAGACCCAGTACTTC
many,TRBV2,-,TRBJ2-1,CASSAGSAQFF,TGTGCCAGCAGTGCGGGGTCGGCCCAGTTCTTC
-,TRBV27,TRBD2,TRBJ2-1,CASKRGDYNEQFF,TGTGCCAGCAAGCGGGGCGACTACAATGAGCAGTTCTTC
many,TRBV19,TRBD1,TRBJ2-1,CASSARTGSRWNEQFF,TGTGCCAGTAGTGCAAGGACAGGGAGCCGATGGAATGAGCAGTTCTTC
many,TRBV14,-,TRBJ2-5,CASSQGAGKWETQYF,TGTGCCAGCAGCCAAGGGGCGGGCAAATGGGAGACCCAGTACTTC
many,TRBV19,-,TRBJ1-2,CASSSGSQGDYGYTF,TGTGCCAGTAGCTCCGGGAGTCAGGGAGACTATGGCTACACCTTC
many,TRBV28,TRBD2,TRBJ2-5,CASSLFGPFREVKTQYF,TGTGCCAGCAGTTTATTCGGGCCTTTTCGGGAGGTCAAGACCCAGTACTTC
many,TRBV2,-,TRBJ1-2,CASGAGHHYGYTF,TGTGCCAGCGGGGCGGGACACCACTATGGCTACACCTTC
many,TRBV4-3,TRBD1,TRBJ1-2,CASSQAGQGNYGYTF,TGCGCCAGCAGCCAAGCGGGACAGGGAAACTATGGCTACACCTTC